The 22 T cell receptor beta chains below all came from one sample that was sequenced in a study of blood T cell repertoires in COVID-19. This table comes from immunoSEQ multiplex PCR, and its TCRdb copy is limited to in-frame clones, with some not included. The sample holds around 65,000 clones, around 83% seen once. The sample consisted of peripheral blood. These receptors were obtained from a human donor in a cohort sampled during active COVID-19.

This chain uses TRBV11-3 with TRBJ2-4, with D possibly being TRBD1 (5 bases). Per the germline V gene, CDR1 is SGHNT and CDR2 is YENEEA. V dropped 5 bases and J dropped 9 bases, with 11 bases sitting between them. This CDR3 spans 12 amino acids. The CDR3 loop is CASSRHRIIQYF. In nucleotides, the CDR3 is TGTGCCAGCAGCCGACACAGGATCATTCAGTACTTC. Supplemented by reference TRBV11-3 and TRBJ2-4, the full variable domain reads EAGVVQSPRYKIIEKKQPVAFWCNPISGHNTLYWYLQNLGQGPELLIRYENEEAVDDSQLPKDRFSAERLKGVDSTLKIQPAELGDSAVYLCASSRHRIIQYFGAGTRLSVL.

This clone qualifies as medium-sized. This sequence joins TRBV2 and TRBJ1-2; 9 positions match TRBD1. CDR3 length equals 13 residues. Unmatched junction bases numbered 2, after V lost 7 bases and J lost 2 bases. The V gene's germline CDR1 is SNHLY and CDR2 FYNNEI. This chain's CDR3 is CASTGTGNYGYTF. The CDR3 nucleotides are TGTGCCAGCACCGGGACAGGGAACTATGGCTACACCTTC.

J is TRBJ2-5 and V is TRBV6-5; D is uncertain. This CDR3 is 13 amino acids long. V lost 5 bases to trimming and J lost 0 bases, with 7 bases between them. Looked up from germline, CDR1 is MNHEY and CDR2 is SVGAGI. DNA of the CDR3: TGTGCCAGCAGTAGAGATTACCAAGAGACCCAGTACTTC. Protein sequence: CASSRDYQETQYF.

The chain couples TRBV27 to TRBJ1-2; weak D call: TRBD1 (6 bases). Germline V gene sequence: CDR1 MNHEY, CDR2 SMNVEV (reference sequence). The CDR3 totals 16 residues. V lost 3 bases and J 2 bases, leaving 16 bases between the germline ends. In DNA form, the CDR3 reads TGTGCCAGCAGTTTTCGCGGGGGGCAAGAAAACTATGGCTACACCTTC. Protein product: CASSFRGGQENYGYTF.

Concerning this clone itself: Other DNA sequences in the sample encode the same CDR3. J is TRBJ2-7 and V is TRBV2, with 8 bases matching TRBD2. The CDR3 totals 15 residues. V shed 11 bases and J 6 bases; nucleotides not matched to a gene: 18. Germline values: CDR1 SNHLY, CDR2 FYNNEI. CDR3 residues: CARGGRGPRWGEQYF. The CDR3 nucleotides are TGTGCCCGGGGGGGGCGGGGGCCCAGGTGGGGCGAGCAGTACTTC.

V and J are TRBV7-2 and TRBJ2-5; TRBD1 is a possible D gene (5 bases). V was cut by 5 bases and J by 2 bases, with 15 bases left in between. The CDR3 extends over 15 amino acids. The germline CDR1 and CDR2 sequences are SGHTA and FQGNSA. CDR3 amino acids: CASSTQTDIQETQYF. The CDR3 DNA sequence: TGTGCCAGCAGCACCCAGACAGATATACAAGAGACCCAGTACTTC.

The V and J genes are TRBV3-1 (or the pseudogene TRBV3-2) and TRBJ2-7, with 7 bases matching TRBD1. Germline assignment: CDR1 LGHDT and CDR2 YNNKEL (reference sequence). After removal of 2 bases from V and 6 bases from J, the junction contained 10 bases not matched to a gene. CDR3 length equals 15 residues. Here the CDR3 reads CASSQPGGSFSEQYF. In nucleotides, the CDR3 is TGTGCCAGCAGCCAACCAGGGGGAAGTTTCAGCGAGCAGTACTTC.

This chain uses TRBV27 with TRBJ2-2; D is unresolved. From germline, CDR1 is MNHEY and CDR2 SMNVEV (reference sequence). V was pared by 6 bases and J by 4 bases, with 15 bases between. The CDR3 totals 15 residues. Here the CDR3 reads CASSRPRRGTGELFF. CDR3 DNA sequence: TGTGCCAGCAGCCGGCCGAGGCGTGGCACCGGGGAGCTGTTTTTT.

This rearrangement joins TRBV12-5 to TRBJ1-5, with no clear D. Looked up from germline, CDR1 is LGHNT and CDR2 is FRNRAP. V was pared by 2 bases and J by 8 bases, with 7 bases between. This CDR3 spans 12 amino acids. The CDR3 DNA sequence: TGTGCTAGTGGTTTGTCCCTCGAGCCCCAGCATTTT. Its protein product is CASGLSLEPQHF.

The chain uses TRBV2 and TRBJ1-1, with a weak D call TRBD1 (6 bases). Trimming stripped 9 bases from V and 3 bases from J, with 14 bases between. CDR1 is SNHLY and CDR2 is FYNNEI in the germline V gene. This CDR3 has 13 amino acids. The CDR3 region is CASTIRGDTEAFF. In nucleotides, the CDR3 is TGTGCCAGTACGATCAGGGGCGACACTGAAGCTTTCTTT.

This clone was observed a few times. The gene calls are TRBV3-1 (or the pseudogene TRBV3-2) and TRBJ2-3; the match to TRBD2 covers 8 bases. Germline CDR1 reads LGHDT; CDR2 reads YNNKEL (reference sequence). The V gene end was trimmed by 3 bases and the J gene end by 0 bases; junction bases not matched to a gene: 5. This CDR3 contains 16 residues. CDR3 protein: CASSQGGRTSTDTQYF. CDR3 DNA sequence: TGTGCCAGCAGCCAGGGCGGGAGGACGAGCACAGATACGCAGTATTTT.

This clone was counted once. The V and J genes are TRBV6-6 and TRBJ2-4, with D possibly being TRBD2 (5 bases). The CDR3 loop spans 15 amino acids. V was trimmed by 7 bases and J by 0 bases, leaving 13 bases between them. Germline CDR1 MNHNY, CDR2 SVGAGI (reference sequence). The CDR3 DNA is TGTGCCAGCACGACTACCTCGGAAGCCAAAAACATTCAGTACTTC. This encodes CASTTTSEAKNIQYF.

CDR3 sequence: CASSSSSGGYHGELFF. The CDR3 DNA is TGTGCCAGCAGCTCCTCTAGCGGGGGGTACCACGGGGAGCTGTTTTTT. The V call is TRBV7-2, the J call TRBJ2-2; 11 bases agree with TRBD2. The CDR3 has 16 amino acids. The germline V gene encodes CDR1 SGHTA and CDR2 FQGNSA. V dropped 4 bases and J dropped 7; count of bases not matched to a gene: 8.

The rearrangement joins TRBV6-1 to TRBJ1-1, with 8 bases fitting TRBD1. The CDR3 length is 16 residues. V lost 4 bases, J lost 10 bases, and 17 bases stayed unmatched. The germline V gene encodes CDR1 MNHNS and CDR2 SASEGT. Here the CDR3 DNA reads TGTGCCAGCAGTGCTCAGCCCGGGACAGGAGGGAGGGGAGCTTTCTTT. Its protein is CASSAQPGTGGRGAFF.

The rearrangement joins TRBV6-6 to TRBJ1-4, with TRBD1 as a possible D gene (6 bases). This CDR3 spans 12 amino acids. Germline loops: CDR1 MNHNY, CDR2 SVGAGI (reference sequence). The V end lost 11 bases, the J end lost 5 bases, and 12 bases lay between the germline ends. The CDR3 region is CAAEGQNEKLFF. The CDR3 region has the DNA TGTGCCGCAGAGGGACAAAATGAAAAACTGTTTTTT.

CDR3 DNA: TGTGCCAGCAGTTTATCGACAGGGGTCGGGGGAGAGACCCAGTACTTC. It specifies CASSLSTGVGGETQYF. The chain combines TRBV27 with TRBJ2-5; 8 bases agree with TRBD1. Germline V gene lookup returns CDR1 MNHEY and CDR2 SMNVEV (reference sequence). J was trimmed by 4 bases and V by 0 bases; bases with no gene match: 7. This CDR3 region has 16 residues.

The CDR3 reads CASSHGGSGGQYNEQFF. CDR3 DNA sequence: TGCGCCAGCAGTCACGGGGGTAGCGGGGGCCAATACAATGAGCAGTTCTTC. The gene calls are TRBV10-2 and TRBJ2-1; 9 bases are a match to TRBD2. This CDR3 is built from 17 residues. The germline V gene has CDR1 WSHSY and CDR2 SAAADI. The J segment lost 4 bases and the V segment lost 5 bases, leaving 12 bases of the junction unmatched.

This clone was seen a handful of times. The rearrangement joins TRBV5-1 to TRBJ2-2; D may be TRBD2 (6 bases). The CDR3 extends over 17 amino acids. Looked up from germline, CDR1 is SGHRS and CDR2 is YFSETQ. The ends were cut back, 2 bases at V and 6 bases at J, with 20 bases in the middle. For the CDR3, the DNA is TGCGCCAGCAGCTTTAGGGCCGGAGGGAGTGGGTCCGGGGAGCTGTTTTTT. Its protein is CASSFRAGGSGSGELFF.

V is TRBV6-6 and J is TRBJ1-4; the D is unclear. Trimming shortened V by 2 bases and J by 7 bases, and 2 bases separated the two germline ends. CDR1 and CDR2 from the germline V gene are MNHNY and SVGAGI (reference sequence). The CDR3 has 11 residues. The CDR3 nucleotides are TGTGCCAGCAGTTACCGTGAAAAACTGTTTTTT. The encoded protein is CASSYREKLFF.

This chain uses TRBV27 with TRBJ2-7; 12 positions match TRBD2. V lost 4 bases and J lost 6; bases outside the gene matches: 4. Germline V CDR1 and CDR2: MNHEY, SMNVEV (reference sequence). This CDR3 comprises 14 residues. CDR3 protein: CASSWTSGKSEQYF. The CDR3 bases are TGTGCCAGCAGTTGGACTAGCGGGAAAAGCGAGCAGTACTTC.

The chain has TRBV2 and TRBJ1-2, with D perhaps TRBD1 (6 bases). The CDR3 is made up of 17 amino acids. CDR1 is SNHLY, CDR2 FYNNEI, per germline. V lost 2 bases and J lost 2, with 18 bases in between. CDR3 bases: TGTGCCAGCAGTGAAAATTGGGCAGGGGCCACCAACTATGGCTACACCTTC. Its protein is CASSENWAGATNYGYTF. The entire variable domain, with the rest obtained from reference TRBV2 and TRBJ1-2, is as follows: EPEVTQTPSHQVTQMGQEVILRCVPISNHLYFYWYRQILGQKVEFLVSFYNNEISEKSEIFDDQFSVERPDGSNFTLKIRSTKLEDSAMYFCASSENWAGATNYGYTFGSGTRLTVV.

The gene calls are TRBV11-2 and TRBJ2-7; 7 bases agree with TRBD2. The CDR3 length is 14 residues. Germline V gives CDR1 SGHAT, CDR2 FQNNGV. V lost 1 base, J lost 2 bases, and 2 bases stayed unmatched. The CDR3 DNA follows: TGTGCCAGCAGCTTAGGAGGGACTACCTACGAGCAGTACTTC. It specifies CASSLGGTTYEQYF.